Shown below are 8 T cell receptor beta chains from a single sample sequenced in a study of vaccination and CD4 T cells after COVID-19. The antigens for these receptors are not known. Sequence data for DNA of cultured CD4+ T cells were generated by the Oncomine TCR Beta short-read assay. MiXCR was run by TCRdb on the PCR reads, yielding one entry per CDR3 protein. This table has some 16,000 distinct CDR3 sequences, just over 70% appearing once. Treatment given: roughly 10-day PBMC culture with coronavirus spike peptide pools or control peptides (ViraFEST assay). Sequenced sample: CD4+ T cells from blood, cultured in vitro. These receptors were taken from a human donor who had recovered from COVID-19.

The genes are TRBV18 and TRBJ1-5, with TRBD1 matching 8 bases. In germline, CDR1 is KGHSH, CDR2 LQKENI. The CDR3 totals 13 residues. V lost 4 bases to trimming and J lost 7 bases; unmatched junction nucleotides: 3. This CDR3 reads CASSQDREQPQHF. The CDR3 nucleotides are TGTGCCAGCTCACAGGACAGGGAACAGCCCCAGCATTTT.

The sample holds a few counts of this clonotype. This chain uses TRBV27 with TRBJ1-5; D uncertain. Germline V lookup: CDR1 MNHEY, CDR2 SMNVEV (reference sequence). V dropped 1 base and J dropped 5 bases, with 6 bases sitting between them. This CDR3 is built from 13 residues. The CDR3 loop is CASSLFRDQPQHF. The CDR3 nucleotides read TGTGCCAGCAGTTTATTTAGGGATCAGCCCCAGCATTTT.

This chain links TRBV11-2 with TRBJ2-7; D is perhaps TRBD2 (5 bases). This CDR3 has 16 amino acids. Per germline, CDR1 SGHAT and CDR2 FQNNGV. V was clipped by 1 base and J by 6 bases, with 19 bases between them. This chain's CDR3 is CASSLVGGGWPSEQYF. The CDR3 DNA reads as TGTGCCAGCAGCTTAGTCGGTGGAGGCTGGCCGTCCGAGCAGTACTTC.

The chain is built from TRBV11-3 and TRBJ1-2; TRBD1 matches at 10 bases. Trimming at V came to 0 bases and at J to 4 bases, leaving 8 bases not matched to a gene. Germline values: CDR1 SGHNT, CDR2 YENEEA. The CDR3 runs 17 residues. CDR3 residues: CASSLDQWTGGSYGYTF. In DNA, the CDR3 is TGTGCCAGCAGCTTAGATCAATGGACAGGGGGGAGCTATGGCTACACCTTC.

The chain couples TRBV20-1 to TRBJ2-7; possibly TRBD1 for D (6 bases). The CDR3 contains 13 residues. Germline CDR1 and CDR2: DFQATT and SNEGSKA (reference sequence). V was pared by 6 bases and J by 6 bases, with 18 bases between. Here the CDR3 reads CSAQDKKGGEQYF. In DNA, the CDR3 is TGCAGTGCCCAAGACAAAAAAGGGGGCGAGCAGTACTTC.

The chain recombines TRBV6-1 with TRBJ2-3; weak D call: TRBD2 (6 bases). The CDR3 loop spans 14 amino acids. In germline, CDR1 is MNHNS, CDR2 SASEGT. V lost 3 bases to trimming and J lost 6 bases, with 13 bases between them. The CDR3 spells CASSEPGRGDTQYF. CDR3 nucleotide sequence: TGTGCCAGCAGTGAGCCAGGTCGGGGGGATACGCAGTATTTT.

The chain uses TRBV6-5 and TRBJ1-5, with 9 bases fitting TRBD1. From germline, CDR1 is MNHEY and CDR2 SVGAGI. With V trimmed by 0 bases and J by 6 bases, 15 bases remained unmatched. The CDR3 is 19 amino acids. CDR3 region: CASSYSSKLPGQGGQPQHF. The CDR3 nucleotides are TGTGCCAGCAGTTACTCCTCAAAACTACCGGGACAGGGAGGTCAGCCCCAGCATTTT.

There are a few counts of this clonotype. The CDR3 nucleotides are TGTGCCAGCAGTTACTCACAGGGAAGCGATGGCTACACCTTC. It yields the protein CASSYSQGSDGYTF. This chain joins TRBV6-5 and TRBJ1-2; D might be TRBD1 (6 bases). Per germline, CDR1 MNHEY and CDR2 SVGAGI. This CDR3 contains 14 residues. V lost 0 bases, J lost 6 bases, and 11 bases lay in between.